Here is one T cell receptor beta chain with its context. This clone's antigen is unknown. Base quality data are lacking; no much larger clone is found one base away. According to the germline V gene, CDR1 reads SGDLS and CDR2 reads YYNGEE. V sheds 1 base and J sheds 8 bases, leaving 13 bases between their ends. Taken from cysteine to phenylalanine, the CDR3 has 15 residues. Only CDR3 DNA is held: 45 bases, read in frame from base 1. In Seattle, one collaborating source enrolled patients while the infection was active and tracked those patients longitudinally over the course of disease. Whole blood was collected in K2EDTA tubes by collaborating institutions according to the institutions' own protocols. For TCRbeta analysis, collaborators shipped samples in one of three forms: frozen whole blood, isolated PBMCs, or DNA extracted from either of those sample types. This record comes from a study of blood T cell repertoires in COVID-19 (dated by TCRdb to 2018 to 2020). About the full investigation: Samples from collaborators originated in the United States, Italy and Spain and spanned both the acute and convalescent phases of COVID-19. A de-identified subject ID, COVID-19 status, age in years and sex were almost always included in the sample metadata. The repertoires were released in a freely available public database intended as a resource for research on the immune response to SARS-CoV-2. Where HLA class I and class II types were available, the types were taken from metadata supplied by the sample provider, not from assay-based typing. Subjects who had been exposed to COVID-19, were actively infected with it, or had recovered from it provided the deeply sampled blood TCRbeta repertoires that made up the dataset. The samples were drawn from two sources: the first 160 participants of the ongoing ImmuneRACE study, and over 1,000 subjects contributed by 6 global collaborators. The prospective study material was composed of cDNA or gDNA derived from T cells, B-cell-depleted T cells, or PBMCs.

TCRbeta CDR3 regions were amplified from genomic DNA using the immunoSEQ Assay, a bias-controlled multiplex PCR. As for how the authors treated the data: The number of nucleated cells in each sample was estimated by amplification of reference gene primers within the assay. Sequence reads were collapsed and filtered to measure the absolute abundance of every unique TCRbeta CDR3 rearrangement. For each sample, productive Simpson clonality was calculated as the square root of Simpson's diversity index over productive rearrangements. Here the immuneACCESS table is served through TCRdb, limited to in-frame sequences with V and J called. Missing clones are a known gap in these copies; in checked studies unresolved V genes cover under half, and the rest lacks a known reason. The DNA was the basis for D and trimming; V, J and clone size are from that table. For this sample the table gives 45,000 to 70,000 clones, of which about 86% were detected only once. Approximately 6% of the sample belongs to the ten largest clones.

What the study reported, not specific to this receptor: The amount of clinical and demographic metadata varied by source and participant and was provided uncurated.

The source of this sequence is a woman aged 60 to 75 with COVID-19, enrolled during active disease. This receptor chain uses TRBV9 and TRBJ1-6; tentative D gene TRBD1, with 5 bases matching. The sequenced sample consisted of peripheral blood. DNA sequence: TGTGCCAGCAGCGTAACCGGACATCCTTATTCACCCCTCCACTTT. Translated, this is CASSVTGHPYSPLHF.